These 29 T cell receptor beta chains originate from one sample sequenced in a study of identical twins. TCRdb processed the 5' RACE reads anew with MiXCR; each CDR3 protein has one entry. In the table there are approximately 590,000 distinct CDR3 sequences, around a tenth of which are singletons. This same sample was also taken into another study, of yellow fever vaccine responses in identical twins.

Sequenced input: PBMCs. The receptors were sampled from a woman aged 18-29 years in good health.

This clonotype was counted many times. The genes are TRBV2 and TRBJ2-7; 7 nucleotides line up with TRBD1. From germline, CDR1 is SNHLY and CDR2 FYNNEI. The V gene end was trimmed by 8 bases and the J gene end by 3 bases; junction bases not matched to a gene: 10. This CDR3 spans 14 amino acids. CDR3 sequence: CASVDRVRGYEQYF. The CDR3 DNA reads TGTGCCAGCGTTGACAGGGTCCGAGGCTACGAGCAGTACTTC.

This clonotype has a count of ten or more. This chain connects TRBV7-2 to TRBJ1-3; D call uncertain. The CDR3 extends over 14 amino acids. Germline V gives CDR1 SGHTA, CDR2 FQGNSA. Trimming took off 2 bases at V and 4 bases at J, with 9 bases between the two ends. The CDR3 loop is CASSLRASGNTIYF. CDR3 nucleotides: TGTGCCAGCAGCTTAAGGGCGTCCGGAAACACCATATATTTT.

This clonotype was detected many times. The CDR3: CASSGLAGGLEQYF. The CDR3 DNA is TGTGCCAGCAGCGGACTAGCGGGAGGTCTCGAGCAGTACTTC. V is TRBV6-2 or TRBV6-3 and J is TRBJ2-7; 14 bases map to TRBD2. Germline V gene sequence: CDR1 MNHEY, CDR2 SVGEGT. V dropped 6 bases and J dropped 6; count of bases not matched to a gene: 4. CDR3 size: 14 residues.

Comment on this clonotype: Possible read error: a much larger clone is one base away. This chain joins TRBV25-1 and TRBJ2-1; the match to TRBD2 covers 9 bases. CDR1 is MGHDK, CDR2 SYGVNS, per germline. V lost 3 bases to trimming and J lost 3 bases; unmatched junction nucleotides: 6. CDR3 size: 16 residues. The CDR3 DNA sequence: TGTGCCAGCAGTGAGCAATGTAGCGGGGGCTACAATGAGCAGTTCTTC. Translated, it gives CASSEQCSGGYNEQFF.

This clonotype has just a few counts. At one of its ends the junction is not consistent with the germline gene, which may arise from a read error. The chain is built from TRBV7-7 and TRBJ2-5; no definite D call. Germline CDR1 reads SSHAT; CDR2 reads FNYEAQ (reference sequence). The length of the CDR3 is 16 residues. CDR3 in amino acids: CASSLEWADRRETQYF. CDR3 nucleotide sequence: TGTGCTAGCAGCTTAGAATGGGCGGATAGAAGGGAGACCCAGTACTTC.

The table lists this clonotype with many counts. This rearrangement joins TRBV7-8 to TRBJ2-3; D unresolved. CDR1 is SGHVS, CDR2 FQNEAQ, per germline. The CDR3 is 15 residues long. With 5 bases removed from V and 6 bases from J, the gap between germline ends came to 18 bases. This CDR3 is CASSQVLNGWDTQYF. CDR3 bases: TGTGCCAGCAGCCAGGTCCTAAACGGTTGGGATACGCAGTATTTT. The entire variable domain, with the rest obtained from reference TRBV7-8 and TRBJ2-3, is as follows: GAGVSQSPRYKVAKRGQDVALRCDPISGHVSLFWYQQALGQGPEFLTYFQNEAQLDKSGLPSDRFFAERPEGSVSTLKIQRTQQEDSAVYLCASSQVLNGWDTQYFGPGTRLTVL.

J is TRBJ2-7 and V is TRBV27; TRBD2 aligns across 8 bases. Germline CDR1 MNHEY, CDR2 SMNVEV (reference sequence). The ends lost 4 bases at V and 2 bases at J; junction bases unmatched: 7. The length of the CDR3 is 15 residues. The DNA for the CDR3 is TGTGCCAGCAGTTATAGCGGGGAGTCCCCCTACGAGCAGTACTTC. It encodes CASSYSGESPYEQYF.

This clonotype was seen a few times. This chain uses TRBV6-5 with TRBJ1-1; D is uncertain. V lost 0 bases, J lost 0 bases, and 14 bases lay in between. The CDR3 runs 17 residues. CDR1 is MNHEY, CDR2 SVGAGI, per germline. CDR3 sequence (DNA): TGTGCCAGCAGTTACTCGTCAGTCGGCGTCATGAACACTGAAGCTTTCTTT. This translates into CASSYSSVGVMNTEAFF.

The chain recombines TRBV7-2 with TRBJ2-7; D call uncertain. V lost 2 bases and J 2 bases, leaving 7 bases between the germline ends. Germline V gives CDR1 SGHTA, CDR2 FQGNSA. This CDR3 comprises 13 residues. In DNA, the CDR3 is TGTGCCAGCAGCTTACCCTACCCCTACGAGCAGTACTTC. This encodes CASSLPYPYEQYF.

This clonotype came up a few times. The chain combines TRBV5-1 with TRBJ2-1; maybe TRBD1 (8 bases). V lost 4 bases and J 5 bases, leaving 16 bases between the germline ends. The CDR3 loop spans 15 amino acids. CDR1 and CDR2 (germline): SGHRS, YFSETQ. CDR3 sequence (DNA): TGCGCCAGCAGCGGGGGGGACAGGCCGCACAATGAGCAGTTCTTC. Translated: CASSGGDRPHNEQFF.

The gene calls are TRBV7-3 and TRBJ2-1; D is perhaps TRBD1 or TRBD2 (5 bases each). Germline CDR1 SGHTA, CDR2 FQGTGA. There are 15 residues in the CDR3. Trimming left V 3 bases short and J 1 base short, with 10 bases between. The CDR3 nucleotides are TGTGCCAGCAGCTTGAGGGGCAAATCCTACAATGAGCAGTTCTTC. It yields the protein CASSLRGKSYNEQFF.

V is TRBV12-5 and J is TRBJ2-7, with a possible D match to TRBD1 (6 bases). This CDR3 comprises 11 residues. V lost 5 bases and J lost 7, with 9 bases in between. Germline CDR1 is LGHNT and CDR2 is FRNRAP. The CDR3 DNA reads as TGTGCTAGTGGTCAGGGGCGGGAGCAGTACTTC. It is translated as CASGQGREQYF.

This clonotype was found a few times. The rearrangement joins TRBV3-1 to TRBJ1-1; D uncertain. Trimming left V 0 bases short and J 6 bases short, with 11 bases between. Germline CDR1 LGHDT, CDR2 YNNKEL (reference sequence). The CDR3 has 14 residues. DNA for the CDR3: TGTGCCAGCAGCCAAGATCAACATAACGCTGAAGCTTTCTTT. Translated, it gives CASSQDQHNAEAFF.

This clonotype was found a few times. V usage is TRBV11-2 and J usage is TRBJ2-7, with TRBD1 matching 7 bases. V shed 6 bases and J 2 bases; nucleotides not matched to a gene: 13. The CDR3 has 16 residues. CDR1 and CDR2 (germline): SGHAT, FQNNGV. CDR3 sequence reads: CASRTTRAGGPYEQYF. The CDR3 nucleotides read TGTGCCAGCAGAACAACCCGGGCAGGGGGTCCCTACGAGCAGTACTTC.

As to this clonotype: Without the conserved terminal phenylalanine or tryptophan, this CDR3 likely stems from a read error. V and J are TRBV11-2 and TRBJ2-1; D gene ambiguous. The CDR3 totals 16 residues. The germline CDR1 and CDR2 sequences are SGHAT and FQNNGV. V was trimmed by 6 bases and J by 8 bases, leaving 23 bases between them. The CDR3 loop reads CASSHKIGLESDEQFL. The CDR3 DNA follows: TGTGCCAGCAGTCACAAGATAGGGCTGGAGTCGGATGAGCAGTTCTTA.

Here the CDR3 DNA reads TGTGCCAGCAGTGGGACTCCGGGACAGGGTACTAAAAACATTCAGTACTTC. Its protein is CASSGTPGQGTKNIQYF. The V and J genes are TRBV5-4 and TRBJ2-4; 9 positions agree with TRBD1. From germline, CDR1 is SGHNT and CDR2 YYREEE (reference sequence). The CDR3 is 17 amino acids. V was pared by 5 bases and J by 4 bases, with 13 bases of the junction left unmatched.

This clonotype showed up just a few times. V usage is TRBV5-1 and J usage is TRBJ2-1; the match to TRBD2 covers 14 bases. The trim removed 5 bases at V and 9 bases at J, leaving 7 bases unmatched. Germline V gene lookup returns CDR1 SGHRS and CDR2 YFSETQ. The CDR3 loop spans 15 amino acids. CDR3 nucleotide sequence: TGCGCCAGCAGTTACGGACTAGCGGGAGGTGGTGAGCAGTTCTTC. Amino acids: CASSYGLAGGGEQFF.

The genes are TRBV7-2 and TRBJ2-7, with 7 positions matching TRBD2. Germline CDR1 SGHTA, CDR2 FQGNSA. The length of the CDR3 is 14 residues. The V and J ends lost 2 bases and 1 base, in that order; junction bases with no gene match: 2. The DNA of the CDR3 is TGTGCCAGCAGCTTAAGGACTAGTTCCTACGAGCAGTACTTC. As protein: CASSLRTSSYEQYF. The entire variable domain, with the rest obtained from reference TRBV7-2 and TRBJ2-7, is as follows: GAGVSQSPSNKVTEKGKDVELRCDPISGHTALYWYRQSLGQGLEFLIYFQGNSAPDKSGLPSDRFSAERTGGSVSTLTIQRTQQEDSAVYLCASSLRTSSYEQYFGPGTRLTVT.

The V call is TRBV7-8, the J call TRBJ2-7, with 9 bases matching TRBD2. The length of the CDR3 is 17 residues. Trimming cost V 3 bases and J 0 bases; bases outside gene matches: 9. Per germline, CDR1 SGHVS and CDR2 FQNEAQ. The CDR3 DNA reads TGTGCCAGCAGCTTCTCGGGGACTAGCCGGAGCTCCTACGAGCAGTACTTC. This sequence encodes CASSFSGTSRSSYEQYF.

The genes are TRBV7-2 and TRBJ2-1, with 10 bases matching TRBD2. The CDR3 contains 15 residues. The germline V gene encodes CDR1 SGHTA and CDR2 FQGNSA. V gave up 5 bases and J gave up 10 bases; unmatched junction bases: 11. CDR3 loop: CASSTSSGGSYEQFF. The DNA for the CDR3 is TGTGCCAGCAGCACCTCTAGCGGGGGTTCATACGAGCAGTTCTTC.

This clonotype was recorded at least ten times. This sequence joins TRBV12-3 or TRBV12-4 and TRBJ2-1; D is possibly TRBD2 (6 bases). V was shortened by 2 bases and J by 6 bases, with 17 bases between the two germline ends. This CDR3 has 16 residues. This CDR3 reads CASSLWDSPKANEQFF. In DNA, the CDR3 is TGTGCCAGCAGTTTATGGGACTCCCCCAAAGCCAATGAGCAGTTCTTC.

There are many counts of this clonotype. CDR3 DNA sequence: TGTGCCAGCAGTTCCCCGGGACAGGAGAATTCACCCCTCCACTTT. Translating gives CASSSPGQENSPLHF. The V and J genes are TRBV12-3 or TRBV12-4 and TRBJ1-6; TRBD1 agrees at 8 bases. Germline trimming cut 4 bases from V and 7 bases from J; bases unmatched to any gene: 6. There are 15 residues in the CDR3.

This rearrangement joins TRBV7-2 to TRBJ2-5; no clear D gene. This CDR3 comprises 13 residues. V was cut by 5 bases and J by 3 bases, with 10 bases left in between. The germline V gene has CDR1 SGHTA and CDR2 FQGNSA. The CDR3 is CASSRWQKETQYF. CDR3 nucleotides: TGTGCCAGCAGCCGGTGGCAAAAAGAGACCCAGTACTTC.

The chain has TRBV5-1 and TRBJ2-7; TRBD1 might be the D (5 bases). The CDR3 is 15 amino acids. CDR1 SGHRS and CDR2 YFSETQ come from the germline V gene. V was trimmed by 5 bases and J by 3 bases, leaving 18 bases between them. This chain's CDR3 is CASRMGQQTIYEQYF. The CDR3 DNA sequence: TGCGCCAGCAGGATGGGGCAGCAAACTATCTACGAGCAGTACTTC.

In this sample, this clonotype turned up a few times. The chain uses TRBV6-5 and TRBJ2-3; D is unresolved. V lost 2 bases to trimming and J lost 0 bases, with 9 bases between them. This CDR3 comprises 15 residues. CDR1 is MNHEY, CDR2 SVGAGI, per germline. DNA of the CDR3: TGTGCCAGCAGTTACCGGGCTACGAGCACAGATACGCAGTATTTT. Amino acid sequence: CASSYRATSTDTQYF.

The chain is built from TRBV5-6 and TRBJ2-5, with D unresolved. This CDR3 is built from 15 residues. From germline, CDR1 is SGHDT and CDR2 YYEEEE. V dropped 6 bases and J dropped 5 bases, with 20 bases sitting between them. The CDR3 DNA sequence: TGTGCCAGCACCTCTGGAGTGTCCGGGTGGGAGACCCAGTACTTC. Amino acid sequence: CASTSGVSGWETQYF.

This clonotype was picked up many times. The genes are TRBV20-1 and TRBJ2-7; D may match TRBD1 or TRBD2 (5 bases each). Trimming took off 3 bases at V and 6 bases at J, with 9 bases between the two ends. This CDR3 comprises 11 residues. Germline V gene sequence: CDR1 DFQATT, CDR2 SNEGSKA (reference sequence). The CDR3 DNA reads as TGCAGTGCTAGTTGGGGGACCGAGCAGTACTTC. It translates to CSASWGTEQYF.

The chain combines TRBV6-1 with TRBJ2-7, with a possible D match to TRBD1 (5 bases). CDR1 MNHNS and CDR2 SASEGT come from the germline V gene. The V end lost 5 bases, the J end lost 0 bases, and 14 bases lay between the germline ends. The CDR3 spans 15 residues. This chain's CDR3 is CASSPGQGHSYEQYF. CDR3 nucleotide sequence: TGTGCCAGCAGTCCCGGACAAGGGCACTCCTACGAGCAGTACTTC.

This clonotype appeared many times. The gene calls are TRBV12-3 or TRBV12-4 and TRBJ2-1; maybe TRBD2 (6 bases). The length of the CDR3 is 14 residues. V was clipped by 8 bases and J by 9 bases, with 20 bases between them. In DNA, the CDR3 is TGTGCCAGCGGCGGGCTAGACCACGGGGGTGAGCAGTTCTTC. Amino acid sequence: CASGGLDHGGEQFF.